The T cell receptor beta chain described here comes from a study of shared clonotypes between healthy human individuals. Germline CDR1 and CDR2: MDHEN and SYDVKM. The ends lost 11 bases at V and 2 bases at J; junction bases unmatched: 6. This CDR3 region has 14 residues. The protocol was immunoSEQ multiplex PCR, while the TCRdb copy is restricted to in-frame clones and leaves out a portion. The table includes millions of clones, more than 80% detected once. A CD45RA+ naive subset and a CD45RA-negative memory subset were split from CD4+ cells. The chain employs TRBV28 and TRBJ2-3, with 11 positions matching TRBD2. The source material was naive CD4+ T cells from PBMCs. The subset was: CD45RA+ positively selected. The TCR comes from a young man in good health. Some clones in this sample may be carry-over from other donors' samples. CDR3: CASGGLAATDTQYF. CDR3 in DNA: TGTGCCTCGGGGGGACTAGCGGCCACAGATACGCAGTATTTT.